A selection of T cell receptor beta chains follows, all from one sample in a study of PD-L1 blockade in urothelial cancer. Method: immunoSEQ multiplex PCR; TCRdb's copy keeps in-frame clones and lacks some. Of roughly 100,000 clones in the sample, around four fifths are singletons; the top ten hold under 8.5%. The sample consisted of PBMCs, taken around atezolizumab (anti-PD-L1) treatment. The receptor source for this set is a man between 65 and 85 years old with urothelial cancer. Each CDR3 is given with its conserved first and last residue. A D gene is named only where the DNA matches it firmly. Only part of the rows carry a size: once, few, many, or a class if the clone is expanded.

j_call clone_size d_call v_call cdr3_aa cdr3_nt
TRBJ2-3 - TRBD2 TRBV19 CASSRASGYTDTQYF TGTGCCAGTAGTCGGGCTAGCGGGTACACAGATACGCAGTATTTT
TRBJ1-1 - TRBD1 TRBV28 CASSLGQGEAFF TGTGCCAGCAGTCTGGGACAGGGAGAAGCTTTCTTT
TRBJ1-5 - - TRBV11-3 CASRSGTSSNQPQHF TGTGCCAGCAGAAGTGGGACATCTAGCAATCAGCCCCAGCATTTT
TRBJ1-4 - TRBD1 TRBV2 CASRVPGQGPNEKLFF TGTGCCAGCAGAGTCCCGGGACAGGGCCCTAATGAAAAACTGTTTTTT
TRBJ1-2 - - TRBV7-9 CASSDGTLYGYTF TGTGCCAGCAGCGACGGGACTCTTTATGGCTACACCTTC
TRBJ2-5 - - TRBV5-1 CASSLAPIRSQETQYF TGCGCCAGCAGCTTGGCCCCCATCCGGAGCCAAGAGACCCAGTACTTC
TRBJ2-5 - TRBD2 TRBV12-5 CASGPVLLGPGLAQETQYF TGTGCTAGTGGCCCGGTACTTCTGGGCCCAGGACTAGCCCAAGAGACCCAGTACTTC
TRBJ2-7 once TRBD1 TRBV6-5 CASRTGGPLFTQYF TGTGCCAGCAGGACAGGGGGCCCCTTGTTCACGCAGTACTTC
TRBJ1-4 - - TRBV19 CASSMGQGSLRLFF TGTGCCAGTAGTATGGGCCAGGGGTCCTTGAGGCTGTTTTTT
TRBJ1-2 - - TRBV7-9 CASSVNRDKAGYTF TGTGCCAGCAGCGTAAACCGGGACAAGGCTGGCTACACCTTC
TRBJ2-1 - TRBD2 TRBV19 CASSIGTSDNEQFF TGTGCCAGTAGTATTGGGACTAGCGACAATGAGCAGTTCTTC
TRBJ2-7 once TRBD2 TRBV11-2 CASSLGGSLSYEQYF TGTGCCAGCAGCTTAGGCGGGAGCCTCTCCTACGAGCAGTACTTC
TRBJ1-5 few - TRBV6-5 CASRGKLNQPQHF TGTGCCAGCAGGGGCAAACTCAATCAGCCCCAGCATTTT
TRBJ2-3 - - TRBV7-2 CASSSRGTDTQYF TGTGCCAGCAGCTCACGGGGCACAGATACGCAGTATTTT
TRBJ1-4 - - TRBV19 CASSPSGLRNEKLFF TGTGCCAGTAGCCCGTCCGGGTTGAGGAATGAAAAACTGTTTTTT
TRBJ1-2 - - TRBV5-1 CASSPGTGGYGYTF TGCGCCAGCAGCCCCGGGACGGGGGGATATGGCTACACCTTC
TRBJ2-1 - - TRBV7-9 CASSSGGNEQFF TGTGCCAGCAGCTCCGGAGGGAATGAGCAGTTCTTC
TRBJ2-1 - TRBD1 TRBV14 CASSQVRQGIYNEQFF TGTGCCAGCAGCCAAGTTCGACAGGGGATCTACAATGAGCAGTTCTTC
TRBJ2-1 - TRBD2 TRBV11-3 CASSSRDYYNEQFF TGTGCCAGCAGCTCGCGGGACTACTACAATGAGCAGTTCTTC
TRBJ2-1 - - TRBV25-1 CASSANGLTEQFF TGTGCCAGCAGCGCAAACGGACTGACTGAGCAGTTCTTC
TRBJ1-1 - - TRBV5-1 CASSLSGEITEAFF TGCGCCAGCAGCTTGTCAGGGGAAATCACTGAAGCTTTCTTT
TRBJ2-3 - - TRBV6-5 CASSYALTGGLDTQYF TGTGCCAGCAGTTATGCCCTAACGGGGGGCCTCGATACGCAGTATTTT
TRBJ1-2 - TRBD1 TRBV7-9 CASSLGGGTDYGYTF TGTGCCAGCAGCTTAGGTGGTGGGACAGACTATGGCTACACCTTC
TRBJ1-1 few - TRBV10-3 CAIRLSGSDTEAFF TGTGCCATCCGGCTTTCGGGGTCGGACACTGAAGCTTTCTTT
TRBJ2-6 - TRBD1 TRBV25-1 CASSGTGSGGANVLTF TGTGCCAGCAGTGGGACAGGTTCTGGGGGGGCCAACGTCCTGACTTTC
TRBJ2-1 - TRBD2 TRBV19 CASSPGLAGVQDEQFF TGTGCCAGTAGTCCCGGACTAGCGGGAGTTCAGGATGAGCAGTTCTTC
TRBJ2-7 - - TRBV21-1 CASSTRDRAPYEQYF TGTGCCAGCAGCACCCGGGACAGGGCGCCCTACGAGCAGTACTTC
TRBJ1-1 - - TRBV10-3 CATKAAANTEAFF TGTGCCACCAAGGCGGCAGCGAACACTGAAGCTTTCTTT
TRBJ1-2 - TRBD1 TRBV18 CASSPDREGYGYTF TGTGCCAGCTCACCGGACAGGGAGGGCTATGGCTACACCTTC
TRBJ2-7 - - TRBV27 CASSLTGRGEQYF TGTGCCAGCAGTTTGACAGGCCGTGGCGAGCAGTACTTC
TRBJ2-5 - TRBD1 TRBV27 CASSLQGSDGETQYF TGTGCCAGCAGTCTACAGGGGAGTGATGGAGAGACCCAGTACTTC
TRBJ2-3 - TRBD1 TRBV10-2 CASTRTGASTDTQYF TGCGCCAGCACCCGGACAGGCGCTAGCACAGATACGCAGTATTTT
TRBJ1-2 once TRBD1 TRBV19 CASSPTDRVKGYTF TGTGCCAGTAGTCCAACCGACAGGGTGAAAGGCTACACCTTC
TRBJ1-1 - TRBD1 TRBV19 CASSQRGTEIEAFF TGTGCCAGTAGTCAAAGAGGGACAGAAATTGAAGCTTTCTTT
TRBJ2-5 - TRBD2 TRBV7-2 CASSPTSGRARETQYF TGTGCCAGCAGCCCCACTAGCGGGAGGGCCAGGGAGACCCAGTACTTC
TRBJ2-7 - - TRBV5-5 CASSLGSRIDEQYF TGTGCCAGCAGCTTGGGGTCTAGGATTGACGAGCAGTACTTC
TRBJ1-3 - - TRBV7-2 CASSSARLSSGNTIYF TGTGCCAGCAGCTCCGCACGACTCTCGTCTGGAAACACCATATATTTT
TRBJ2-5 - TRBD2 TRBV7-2 CASSEQLAGVSETQYF TGTGCCAGCAGCGAGCAGCTAGCGGGAGTATCGGAGACCCAGTACTTC
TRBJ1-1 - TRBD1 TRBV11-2 CASSQTGGGTEAFF TGTGCCAGCAGCCAAACAGGGGGGGGCACTGAAGCTTTCTTT
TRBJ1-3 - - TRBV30 CAWTGSGNTIYF TGTGCCTGGACGGGGTCTGGAAACACCATATATTTT
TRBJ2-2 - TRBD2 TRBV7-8 CASSSIVSSGINTGELFF TGTGCCAGCAGCTCAATCGTATCTAGCGGGATCAACACCGGGGAGCTGTTTTTT
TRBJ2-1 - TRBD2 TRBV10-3 CAISDSGPHNEQFF TGTGCCATCAGTGATAGCGGGCCTCACAATGAGCAGTTCTTC
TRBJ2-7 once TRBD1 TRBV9 CASSTGTGISYEQYF TGTGCCAGCAGCACTGGGACAGGAATCTCCTACGAGCAGTACTTC
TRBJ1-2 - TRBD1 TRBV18 CASSPNLQGTDTHF TGTGCCAGCTCACCAAACCTCCAGGGGACAGACACTCACTTC
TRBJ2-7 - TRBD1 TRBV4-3 CASSQDEGGPEQYF TGCGCCAGCAGCCAAGATGAAGGGGGCCCCGAGCAGTACTTC
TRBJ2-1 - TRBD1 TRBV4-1 CASSQPDQGVHEQFF TGCGCCAGCAGCCAACCCGACCAGGGGGTACATGAGCAGTTCTTC
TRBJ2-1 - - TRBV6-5 CASSYSGGRLNEQFF TGTGCCAGCAGTTACTCGGGGGGGCGGTTGAATGAGCAGTTCTTC
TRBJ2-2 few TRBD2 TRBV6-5 CASSPGLGPTGELFF TGTGCCAGCAGTCCAGGACTAGGACCCACCGGGGAGCTGTTTTTT
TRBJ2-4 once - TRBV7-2 CASSLGGTKNIQYF TGTGCCAGCAGCTTAGGCGGAACCAAAAACATTCAGTACTTC
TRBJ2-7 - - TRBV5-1 CASSPGEGLEQYF TGCGCCAGCAGCCCAGGGGAAGGGCTGGAGCAGTACTTC
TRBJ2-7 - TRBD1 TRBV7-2 CASSFGTGNYEQYF TGTGCCAGCAGCTTCGGGACAGGGAACTACGAGCAGTACTTC
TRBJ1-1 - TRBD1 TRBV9 CASSERGDRTVEAFF TGTGCCAGCAGCGAGAGGGGGGACAGGACCGTTGAAGCTTTCTTT
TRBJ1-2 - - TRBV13 CASSLSGDYGYTF TGTGCCAGCAGCTTATCCGGGGACTATGGCTACACCTTC
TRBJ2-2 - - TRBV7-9 CASSLYRETGELFF TGTGCCAGCAGCTTATACAGGGAAACCGGGGAGCTGTTTTTT
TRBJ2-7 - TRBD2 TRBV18 CASSLGASGTSSYEQYF TGTGCCAGCTCACTCGGGGCTAGCGGTACAAGCTCCTACGAGCAGTACTTC
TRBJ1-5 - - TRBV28 CASSLPTASNQPQHF TGTGCCAGCAGTCTTCCGACAGCTAGCAATCAGCCCCAGCATTTT
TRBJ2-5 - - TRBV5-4 CASSFGGTVQETQYF TGTGCCAGCAGCTTTGGAGGGACAGTTCAAGAGACCCAGTACTTC
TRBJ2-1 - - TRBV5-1 CASSLRGLSYNEQFF TGCGCCAGCAGCTTGAGGGGCCTTTCCTACAATGAGCAGTTCTTC
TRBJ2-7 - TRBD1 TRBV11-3 CASSLSQGRQYF TGTGCCAGCAGCTTATCACAGGGGAGGCAGTACTTC
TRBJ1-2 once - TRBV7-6 CASSETGNYGYTF TGTGCCAGCAGCGAGACTGGGAACTATGGCTACACCTTC